This T cell receptor (beta chain) was found in a study of blood T cell repertoires in COVID-19. Per germline, CDR1 SGHAT and CDR2 FQNNGV. The V end lost 0 bases, the J end lost 4 bases, and 15 bases lay between the germline ends. The CDR3 is 17 residues long. Authors' methods: The assay estimated nucleated cells by amplifying reference gene primers. Sequencing used immunoSEQ multiplex PCR; TCRdb keeps in-frame clones, though not all of them. V and J calls and clone size follow that table, whereas D and trimming were derived from the DNA. Among approximately 300,000 clones, 75% to 95% were seen once, and the ten largest hold approximately 7.5%.

The clonotype was recovered from a woman under 40 with COVID-19, enrolled during active disease. Sequenced material: peripheral blood. The rearrangement uses TRBV11-2 and TRBJ2-2, with a weak D call TRBD2 (5 bases). CDR3 coding DNA: TGTGCCAGCAGCTTAGATTTGGCGGGTGTCTTCACCGGGGAGCTGTTTTTT. This translates into CASSLDLAGVFTGELFF.